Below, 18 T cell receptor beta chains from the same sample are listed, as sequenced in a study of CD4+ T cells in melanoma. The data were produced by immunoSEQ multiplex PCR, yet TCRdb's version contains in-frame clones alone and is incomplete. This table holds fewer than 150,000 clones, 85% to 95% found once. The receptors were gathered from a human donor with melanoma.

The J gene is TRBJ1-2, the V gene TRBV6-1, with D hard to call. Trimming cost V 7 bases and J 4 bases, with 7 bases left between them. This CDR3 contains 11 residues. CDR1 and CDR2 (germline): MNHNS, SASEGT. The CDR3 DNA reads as TGTGCCAGCACGGGGTTCTATGGCTACACCTTC. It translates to CASTGFYGYTF.

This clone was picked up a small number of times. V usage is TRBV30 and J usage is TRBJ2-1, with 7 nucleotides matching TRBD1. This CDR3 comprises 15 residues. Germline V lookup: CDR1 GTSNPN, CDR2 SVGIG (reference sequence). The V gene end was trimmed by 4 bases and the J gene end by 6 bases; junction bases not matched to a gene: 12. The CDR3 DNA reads TGTGCCTGGACCCCGTTCGTGGCAGGGGGCAATGAGCAGTTCTTC. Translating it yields CAWTPFVAGGNEQFF. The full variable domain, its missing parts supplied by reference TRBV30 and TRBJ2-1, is SQTIHQWPATLVQPVGSPLSLECTVEGTSNPNLYWYRQAAGRGLQLLFYSVGIGQISSEVPQNLSASRPQDRQFILSSKKLLLSDSGFYLCAWTPFVAGGNEQFFGPGTRLTVL.

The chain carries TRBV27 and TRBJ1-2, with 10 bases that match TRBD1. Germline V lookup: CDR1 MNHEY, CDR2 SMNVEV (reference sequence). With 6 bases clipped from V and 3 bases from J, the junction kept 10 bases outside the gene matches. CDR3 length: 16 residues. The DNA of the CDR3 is TGTGCCAGCAGCCGGGACAGGGGTCGCGGGGACTATGGCTACACCTTC. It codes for CASSRDRGRGDYGYTF.

Here the CDR3 DNA reads TGCGCCAGCAGCGATCCCCAGGGTCCGAACACCGGGGAGCTGTTTTTT. Translating it yields CASSDPQGPNTGELFF. The rearrangement links TRBV5-1 to TRBJ2-2; TRBD1 might be the D (5 bases). The CDR3 loop spans 16 amino acids. Trimming left V 4 bases short and J 0 bases short, with 13 bases between. Per the germline V gene, CDR1 is SGHRS and CDR2 is YFSETQ.

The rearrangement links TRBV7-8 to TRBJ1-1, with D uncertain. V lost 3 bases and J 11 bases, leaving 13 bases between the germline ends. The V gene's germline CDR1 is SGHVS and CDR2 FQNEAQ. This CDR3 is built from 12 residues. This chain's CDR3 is CASSFEGMAAFF. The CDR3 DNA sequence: TGTGCCAGCAGCTTCGAAGGAATGGCGGCTTTCTTT.

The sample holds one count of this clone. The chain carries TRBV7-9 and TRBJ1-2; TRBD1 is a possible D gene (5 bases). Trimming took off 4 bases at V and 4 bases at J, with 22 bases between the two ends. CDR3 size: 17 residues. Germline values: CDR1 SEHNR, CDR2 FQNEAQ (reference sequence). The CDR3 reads CASSSPLRRDAGYGYTF. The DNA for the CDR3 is TGTGCCAGCAGCTCGCCCCTACGCCGGGACGCGGGCTATGGCTACACCTTC.

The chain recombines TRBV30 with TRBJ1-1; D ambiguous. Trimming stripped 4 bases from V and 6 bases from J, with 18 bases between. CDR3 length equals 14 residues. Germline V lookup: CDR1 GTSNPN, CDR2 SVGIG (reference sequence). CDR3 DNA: TGTGCCTGGACAGTTTATCAAGTGACTTCTGAAGCTTTCTTT. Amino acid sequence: CAWTVYQVTSEAFF.

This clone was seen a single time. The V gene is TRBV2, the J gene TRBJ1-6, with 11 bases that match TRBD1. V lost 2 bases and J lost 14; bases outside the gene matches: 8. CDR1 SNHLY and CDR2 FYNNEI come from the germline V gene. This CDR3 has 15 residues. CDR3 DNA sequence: TGTGCCAGCAGTGAATGGACAGGGGGCCTCGGGGCCCTCCACTTT. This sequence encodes CASSEWTGGLGALHF.

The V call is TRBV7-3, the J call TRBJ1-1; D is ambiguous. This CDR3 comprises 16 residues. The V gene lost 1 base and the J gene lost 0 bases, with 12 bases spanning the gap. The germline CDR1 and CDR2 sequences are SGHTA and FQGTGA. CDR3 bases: TGTGCCAGCAGCTTAATGTCTAGGATCATGAACACTGAAGCTTTCTTT. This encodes CASSLMSRIMNTEAFF.

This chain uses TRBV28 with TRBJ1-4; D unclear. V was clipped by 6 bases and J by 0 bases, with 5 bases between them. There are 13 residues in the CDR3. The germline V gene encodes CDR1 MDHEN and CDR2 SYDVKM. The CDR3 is CASRWATNEKLFF. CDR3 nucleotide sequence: TGTGCCAGCAGGTGGGCAACTAATGAAAAACTGTTTTTT.

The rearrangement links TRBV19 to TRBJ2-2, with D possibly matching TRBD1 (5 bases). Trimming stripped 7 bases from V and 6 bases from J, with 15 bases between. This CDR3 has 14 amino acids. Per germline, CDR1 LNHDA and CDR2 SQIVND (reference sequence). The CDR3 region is CASKSAREAGELFF. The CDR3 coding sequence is TGTGCCAGTAAAAGTGCCAGGGAAGCCGGGGAGCTGTTTTTT.

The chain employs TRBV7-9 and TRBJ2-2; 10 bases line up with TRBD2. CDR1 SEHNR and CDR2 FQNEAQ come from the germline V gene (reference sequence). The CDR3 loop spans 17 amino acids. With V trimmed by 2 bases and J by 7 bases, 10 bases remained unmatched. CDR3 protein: CASSLNRLAGVSGELFF. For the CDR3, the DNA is TGTGCCAGCAGCTTAAATCGGCTAGCGGGGGTGAGCGGGGAGCTGTTTTTT.

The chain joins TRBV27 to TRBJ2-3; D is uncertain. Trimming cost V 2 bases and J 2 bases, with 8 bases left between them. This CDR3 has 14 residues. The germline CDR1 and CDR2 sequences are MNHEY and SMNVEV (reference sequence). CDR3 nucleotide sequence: TGTGCCAGCAGTTTACGGTGGGACACAGATACGCAGTATTTT. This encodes CASSLRWDTDTQYF.

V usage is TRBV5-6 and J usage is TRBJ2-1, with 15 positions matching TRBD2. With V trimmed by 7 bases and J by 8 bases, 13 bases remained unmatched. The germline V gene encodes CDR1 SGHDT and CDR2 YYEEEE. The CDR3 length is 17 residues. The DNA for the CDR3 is TGTGCCAGCGACAGGACTAGCGGGGGGGCAACATTGGATGAGCAGTTCTTC. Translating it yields CASDRTSGGATLDEQFF.

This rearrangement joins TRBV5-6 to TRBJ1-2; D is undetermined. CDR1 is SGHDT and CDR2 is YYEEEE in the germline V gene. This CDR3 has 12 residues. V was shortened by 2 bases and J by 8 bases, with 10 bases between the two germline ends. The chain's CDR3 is CASSFAEGGYTF. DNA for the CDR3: TGTGCCAGCAGCTTTGCCGAAGGGGGCTACACCTTC.

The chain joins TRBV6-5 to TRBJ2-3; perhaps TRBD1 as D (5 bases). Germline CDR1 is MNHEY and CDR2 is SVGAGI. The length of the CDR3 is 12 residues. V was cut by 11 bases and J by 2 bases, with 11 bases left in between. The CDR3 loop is CAAGYITDTQYF. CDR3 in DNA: TGTGCCGCAGGGTATATCACAGATACGCAGTATTTT.

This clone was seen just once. CDR3 amino acids: CASSPTVGHGPNQPQHF. Here the CDR3 DNA reads TGTGCCAGCTCACCCACCGTGGGACACGGCCCCAATCAGCCCCAGCATTTT. The chain recombines TRBV18 with TRBJ1-5, with a possible D match to TRBD1 (6 bases). The CDR3 loop spans 17 amino acids. CDR1 is KGHSH, CDR2 LQKENI, per germline. V dropped 3 bases and J dropped 3 bases, with 18 bases sitting between them.

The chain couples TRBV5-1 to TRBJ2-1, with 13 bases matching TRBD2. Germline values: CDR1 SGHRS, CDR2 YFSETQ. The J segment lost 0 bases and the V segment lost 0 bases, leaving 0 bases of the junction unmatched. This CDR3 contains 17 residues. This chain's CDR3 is CASSLGLAGGSYNEQFF. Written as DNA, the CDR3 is TGCGCCAGCAGCTTGGGACTAGCGGGGGGCTCCTACAATGAGCAGTTCTTC.